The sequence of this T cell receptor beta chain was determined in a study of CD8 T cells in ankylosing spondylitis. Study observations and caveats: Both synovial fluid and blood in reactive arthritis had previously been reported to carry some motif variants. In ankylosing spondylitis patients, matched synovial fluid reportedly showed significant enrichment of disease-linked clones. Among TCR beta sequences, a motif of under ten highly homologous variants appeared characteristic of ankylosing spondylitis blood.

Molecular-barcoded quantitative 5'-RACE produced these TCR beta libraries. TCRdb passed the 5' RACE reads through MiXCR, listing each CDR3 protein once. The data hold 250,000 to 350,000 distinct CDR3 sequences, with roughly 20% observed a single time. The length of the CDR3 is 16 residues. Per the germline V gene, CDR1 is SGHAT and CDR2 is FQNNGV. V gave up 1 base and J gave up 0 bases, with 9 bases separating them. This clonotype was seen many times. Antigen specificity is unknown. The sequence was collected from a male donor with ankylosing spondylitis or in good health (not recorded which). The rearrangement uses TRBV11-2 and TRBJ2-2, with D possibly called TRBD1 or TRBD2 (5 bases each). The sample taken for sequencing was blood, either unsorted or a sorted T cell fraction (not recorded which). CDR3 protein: CASSLGTGPNTGELFF. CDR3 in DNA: TGTGCCAGCAGCTTAGGGACGGGGCCGAACACCGGGGAGCTGTTTTTT.